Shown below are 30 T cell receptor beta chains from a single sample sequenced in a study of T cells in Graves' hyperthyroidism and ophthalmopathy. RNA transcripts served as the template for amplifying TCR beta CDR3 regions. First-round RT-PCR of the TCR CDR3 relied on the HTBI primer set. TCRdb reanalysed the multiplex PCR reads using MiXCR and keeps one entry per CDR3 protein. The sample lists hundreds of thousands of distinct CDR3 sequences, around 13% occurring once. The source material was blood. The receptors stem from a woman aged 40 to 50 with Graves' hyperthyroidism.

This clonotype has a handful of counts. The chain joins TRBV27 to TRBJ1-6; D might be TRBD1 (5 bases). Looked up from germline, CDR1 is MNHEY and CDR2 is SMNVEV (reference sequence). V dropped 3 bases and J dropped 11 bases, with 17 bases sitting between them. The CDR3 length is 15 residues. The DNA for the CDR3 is TGTGCCAGCAGTTTTGGTGGGGGAGAGTATCCACCCCTCCACTTT. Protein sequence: CASSFGGGEYPPLHF.

As DNA, the CDR3 is TGTGCCAGCAGCGTAACTAGCGGGATCACAGATACGCAGTATTTT. Its translation: CASSVTSGITDTQYF. This chain joins TRBV9 and TRBJ2-3, with 10 bases identical to TRBD2. CDR1 and CDR2 from the germline V gene are SGDLS and YYNGEE. Trimming cost V 1 base and J 2 bases; bases outside gene matches: 1. CDR3 length: 15 amino acids.

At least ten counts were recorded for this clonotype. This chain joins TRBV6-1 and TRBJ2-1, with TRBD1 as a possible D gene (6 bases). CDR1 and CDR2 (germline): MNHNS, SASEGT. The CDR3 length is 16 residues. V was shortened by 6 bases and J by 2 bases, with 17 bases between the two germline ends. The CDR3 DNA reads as TGTGCCAGCAGATTACCGGGACAAGGCACCTACAATGAGCAGTTCTTC. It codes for CASRLPGQGTYNEQFF.

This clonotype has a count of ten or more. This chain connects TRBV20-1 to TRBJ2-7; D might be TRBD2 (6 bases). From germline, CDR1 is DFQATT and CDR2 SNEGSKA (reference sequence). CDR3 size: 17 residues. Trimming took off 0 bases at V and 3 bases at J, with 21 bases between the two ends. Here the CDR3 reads CSARDSLGGGRLYEQYF. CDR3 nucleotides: TGCAGTGCTAGAGATTCCCTCGGCGGAGGGAGGCTCTACGAGCAGTACTTC.

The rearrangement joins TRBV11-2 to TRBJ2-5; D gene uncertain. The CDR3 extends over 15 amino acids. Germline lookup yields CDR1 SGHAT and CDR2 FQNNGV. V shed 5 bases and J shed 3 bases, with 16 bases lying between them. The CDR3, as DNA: TGTGCCAGCAGCGATAGGGATGTCAGGAAAGAGACCCAGTACTTC. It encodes CASSDRDVRKETQYF. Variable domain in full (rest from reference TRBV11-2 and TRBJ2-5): EAGVAQSPRYKIIEKRQSVAFWCNPISGHATLYWYQQILGQGPKLLIQFQNNGVVDDSQLPKDRFSAERLKGVDSTLKIQPAKLEDSAVYLCASSDRDVRKETQYFGPGTRLLVL.

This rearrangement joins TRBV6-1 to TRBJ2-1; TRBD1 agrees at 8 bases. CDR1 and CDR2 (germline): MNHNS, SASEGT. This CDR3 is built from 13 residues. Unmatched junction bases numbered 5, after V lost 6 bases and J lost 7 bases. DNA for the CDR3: TGTGCCAGCAGGCAGGACAGGGAAAATGAGCAGTTCTTC. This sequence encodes CASRQDRENEQFF.

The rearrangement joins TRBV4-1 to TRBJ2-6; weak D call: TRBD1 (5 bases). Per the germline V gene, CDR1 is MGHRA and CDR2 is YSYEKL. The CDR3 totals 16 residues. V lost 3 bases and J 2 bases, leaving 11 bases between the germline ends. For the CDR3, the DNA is TGCGCCAGCAGCCAGGGAACAGGTGCTGGGGCCAACGTCCTGACTTTC. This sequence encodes CASSQGTGAGANVLTF.

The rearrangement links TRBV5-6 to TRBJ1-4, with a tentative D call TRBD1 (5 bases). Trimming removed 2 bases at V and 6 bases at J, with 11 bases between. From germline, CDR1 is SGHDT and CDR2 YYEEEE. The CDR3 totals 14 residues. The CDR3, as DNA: TGTGCCAGCAGCTTCGGAGGGGTTGATGAAAAACTGTTTTTT. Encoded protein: CASSFGGVDEKLFF.

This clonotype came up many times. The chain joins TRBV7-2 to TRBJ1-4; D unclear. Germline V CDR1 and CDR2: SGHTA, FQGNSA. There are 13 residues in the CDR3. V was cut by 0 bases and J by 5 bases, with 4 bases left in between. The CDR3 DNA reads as TGTGCCAGCAGCTTAGCGATAAATGAAAAACTGTTTTTT. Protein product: CASSLAINEKLFF.

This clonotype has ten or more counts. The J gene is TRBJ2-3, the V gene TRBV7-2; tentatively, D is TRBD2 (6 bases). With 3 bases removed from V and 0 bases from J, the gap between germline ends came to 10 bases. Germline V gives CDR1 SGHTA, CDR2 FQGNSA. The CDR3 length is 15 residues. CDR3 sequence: CASSFVSGSTDTQYF. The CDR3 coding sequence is TGTGCCAGCAGCTTCGTGAGCGGGAGCACAGATACGCAGTATTTT. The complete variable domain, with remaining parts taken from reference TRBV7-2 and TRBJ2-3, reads GAGVSQSPSNKVTEKGKDVELRCDPISGHTALYWYRQSLGQGLEFLIYFQGNSAPDKSGLPSDRFSAERTGGSVSTLTIQRTQQEDSAVYLCASSFVSGSTDTQYFGPGTRLTVL.

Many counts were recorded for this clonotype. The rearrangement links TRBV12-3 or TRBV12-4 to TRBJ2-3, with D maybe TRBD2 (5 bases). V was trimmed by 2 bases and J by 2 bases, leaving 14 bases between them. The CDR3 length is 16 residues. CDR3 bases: TGTGCCAGCAGTTTAACGGGCCGGACTTTCACAGATACGCAGTATTTT. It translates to CASSLTGRTFTDTQYF.

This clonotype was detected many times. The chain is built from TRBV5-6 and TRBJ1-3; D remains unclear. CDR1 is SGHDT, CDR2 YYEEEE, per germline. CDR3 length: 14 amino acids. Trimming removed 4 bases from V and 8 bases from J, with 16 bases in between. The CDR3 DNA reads TGTGCCAGCAGCGCAGGACCCTCATGGGACACCATATATTTT. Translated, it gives CASSAGPSWDTIYF.

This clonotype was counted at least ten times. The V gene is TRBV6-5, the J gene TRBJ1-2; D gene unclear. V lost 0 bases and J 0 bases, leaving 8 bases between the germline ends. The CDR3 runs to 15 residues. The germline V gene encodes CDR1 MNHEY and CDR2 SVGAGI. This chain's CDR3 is CASSYSKDSNYGYTF. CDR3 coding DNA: TGTGCCAGCAGTTACTCGAAAGATTCTAACTATGGCTACACCTTC.

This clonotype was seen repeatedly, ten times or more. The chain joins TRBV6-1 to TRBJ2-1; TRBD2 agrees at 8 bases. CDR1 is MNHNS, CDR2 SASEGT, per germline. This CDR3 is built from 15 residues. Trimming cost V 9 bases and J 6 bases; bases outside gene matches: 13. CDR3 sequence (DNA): TGTGCCAGTGTTCAGACGGGACTAGGTCTCAATGAGCAGTTCTTC. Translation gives CASVQTGLGLNEQFF.

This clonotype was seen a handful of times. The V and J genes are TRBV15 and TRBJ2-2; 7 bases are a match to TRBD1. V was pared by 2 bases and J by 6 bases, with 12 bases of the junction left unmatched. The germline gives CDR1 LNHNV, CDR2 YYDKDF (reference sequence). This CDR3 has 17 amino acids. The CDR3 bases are TGTGCCACCAGCAGAAGGGGACAGCTTAGGGACCCCGGGGAGCTGTTTTTT. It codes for CATSRRGQLRDPGELFF.

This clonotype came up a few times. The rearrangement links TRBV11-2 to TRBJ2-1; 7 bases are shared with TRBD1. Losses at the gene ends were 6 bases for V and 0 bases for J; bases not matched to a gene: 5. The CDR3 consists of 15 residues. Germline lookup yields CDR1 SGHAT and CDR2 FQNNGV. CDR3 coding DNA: TGTGCCAGCAGTTCTGGGGACAGCTCCTACAATGAGCAGTTCTTC. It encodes CASSSGDSSYNEQFF.

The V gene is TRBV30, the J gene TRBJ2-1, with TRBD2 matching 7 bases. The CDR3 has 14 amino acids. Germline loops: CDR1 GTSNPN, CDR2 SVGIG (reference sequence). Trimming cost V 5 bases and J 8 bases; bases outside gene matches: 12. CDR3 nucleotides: TGTGCCTGGGGTACTCCGGGACTAAGGGATGAGCAGTTCTTC. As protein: CAWGTPGLRDEQFF.

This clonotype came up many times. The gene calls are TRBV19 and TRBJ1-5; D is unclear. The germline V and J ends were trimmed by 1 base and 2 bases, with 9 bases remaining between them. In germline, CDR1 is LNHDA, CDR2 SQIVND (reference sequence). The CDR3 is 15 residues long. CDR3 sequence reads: CASSIVPPGNQPQHF. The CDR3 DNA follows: TGTGCCAGTAGTATAGTGCCCCCGGGCAATCAGCCCCAGCATTTT.

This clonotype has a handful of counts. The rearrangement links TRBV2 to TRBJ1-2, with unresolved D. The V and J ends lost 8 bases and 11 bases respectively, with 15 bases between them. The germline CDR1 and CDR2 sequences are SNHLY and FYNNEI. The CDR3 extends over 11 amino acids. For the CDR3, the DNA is TGTGCCAGCGCGTTAGGTGGAGGTTACACCTTC. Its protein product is CASALGGGYTF.

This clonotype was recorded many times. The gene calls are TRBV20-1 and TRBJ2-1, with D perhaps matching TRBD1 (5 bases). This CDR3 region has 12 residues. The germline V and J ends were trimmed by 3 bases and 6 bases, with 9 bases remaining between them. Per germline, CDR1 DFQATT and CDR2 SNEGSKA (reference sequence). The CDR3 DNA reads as TGCAGTGCTAGGAGACAGTTCAATGAGCAGTTCTTC. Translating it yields CSARRQFNEQFF.

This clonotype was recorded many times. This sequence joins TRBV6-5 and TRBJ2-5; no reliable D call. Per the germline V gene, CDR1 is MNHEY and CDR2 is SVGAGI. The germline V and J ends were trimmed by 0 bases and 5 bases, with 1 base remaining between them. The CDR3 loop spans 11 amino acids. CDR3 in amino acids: CASSYSETQYF. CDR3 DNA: TGTGCCAGCAGTTACTCTGAGACCCAGTACTTC.

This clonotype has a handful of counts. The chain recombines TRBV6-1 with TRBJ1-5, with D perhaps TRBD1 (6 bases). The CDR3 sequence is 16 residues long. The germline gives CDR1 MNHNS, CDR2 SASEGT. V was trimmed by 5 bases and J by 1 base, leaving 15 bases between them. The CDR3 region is CASSSPGGASNQPQHF. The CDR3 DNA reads TGTGCCAGCAGTTCCCCCGGGGGCGCGAGCAATCAGCCCCAGCATTTT.

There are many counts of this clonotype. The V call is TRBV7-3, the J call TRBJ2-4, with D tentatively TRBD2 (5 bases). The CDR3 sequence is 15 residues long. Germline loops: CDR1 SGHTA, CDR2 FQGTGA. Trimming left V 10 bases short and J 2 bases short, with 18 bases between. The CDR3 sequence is CATYYNWETKNIQYF. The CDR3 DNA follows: TGTGCCACCTACTACAACTGGGAGACCAAAAACATTCAGTACTTC.

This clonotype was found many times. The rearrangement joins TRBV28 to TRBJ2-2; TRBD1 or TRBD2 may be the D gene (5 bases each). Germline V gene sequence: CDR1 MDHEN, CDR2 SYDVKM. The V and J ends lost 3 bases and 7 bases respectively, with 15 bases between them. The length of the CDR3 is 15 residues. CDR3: CASSFIGTMLGELFF. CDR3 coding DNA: TGTGCCAGCAGTTTTATTGGGACGATGCTCGGGGAGCTGTTTTTT.

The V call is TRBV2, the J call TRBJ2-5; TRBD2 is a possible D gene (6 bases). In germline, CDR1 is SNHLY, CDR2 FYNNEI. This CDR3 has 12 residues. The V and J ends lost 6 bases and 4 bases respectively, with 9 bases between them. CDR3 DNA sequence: TGTGCCAGCAGGTACGGGGGAGAGACCCAGTACTTC. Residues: CASRYGGETQYF.

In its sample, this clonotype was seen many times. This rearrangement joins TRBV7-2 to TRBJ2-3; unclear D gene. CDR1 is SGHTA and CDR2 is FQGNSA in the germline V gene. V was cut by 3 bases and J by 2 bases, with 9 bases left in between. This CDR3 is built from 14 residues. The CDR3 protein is CASSLSVNTDTQYF. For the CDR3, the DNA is TGTGCCAGCAGCTTGAGCGTTAACACAGATACGCAGTATTTT.

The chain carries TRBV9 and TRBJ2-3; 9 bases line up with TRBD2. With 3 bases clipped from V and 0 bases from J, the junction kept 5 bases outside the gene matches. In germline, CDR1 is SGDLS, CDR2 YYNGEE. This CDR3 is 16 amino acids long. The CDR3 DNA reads TGTGCCAGCAGCGGCCCTAGCGGGGTAAGCACAGATACGCAGTATTTT. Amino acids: CASSGPSGVSTDTQYF.

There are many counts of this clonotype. CDR3 DNA sequence: TGTGCCAGCAGTTTCTCCCCGGGACAGCTACTCAATGAGCAGTTCTTC. Residues: CASSFSPGQLLNEQFF. V is TRBV12-3 or TRBV12-4 and J is TRBJ2-1; 7 nucleotides align to TRBD1. J was trimmed by 6 bases and V by 3 bases; bases with no gene match: 11. The CDR3 spans 16 residues.

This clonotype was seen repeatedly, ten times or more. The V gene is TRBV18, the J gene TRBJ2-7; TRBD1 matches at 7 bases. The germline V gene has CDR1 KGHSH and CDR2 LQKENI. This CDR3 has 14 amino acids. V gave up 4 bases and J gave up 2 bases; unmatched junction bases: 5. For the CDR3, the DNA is TGTGCCAGCTCACACGGGACAGATACCTACGAGCAGTACTTC. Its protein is CASSHGTDTYEQYF.

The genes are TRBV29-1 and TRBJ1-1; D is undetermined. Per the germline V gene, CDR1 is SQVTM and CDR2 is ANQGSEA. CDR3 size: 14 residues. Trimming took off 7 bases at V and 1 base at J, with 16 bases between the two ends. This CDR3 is CSAPTQLQNTEAFF. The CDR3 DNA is TGCAGCGCCCCCACCCAGTTACAGAACACTGAAGCTTTCTTT.